This TCR beta chain was captured in a study of blood T cell repertoires in COVID-19. The CDR3 length is 15 residues. The germline CDR1 and CDR2 sequences are SGHTA and FQGNSA. Losses at the gene ends were 0 bases for V and 8 bases for J; bases not matched to a gene: 3. The table came from immunoSEQ multiplex PCR; TCRdb's copy has only in-frame clones and leaves some out. Seen here are 56,000 or so clones, approximately 79% observed once, and the top ten hold less than 7%. The clonotype comes from a woman aged 65 to 85 with acute or convalescent COVID-19. V and J are TRBV7-2 and TRBJ1-4; 10 nucleotides match TRBD1. The sequencing sample was made of peripheral blood. The CDR3 sequence is CASSLAGTGEEKLFF. DNA of the CDR3: TGTGCCAGCAGCTTAGCGGGGACAGGGGAGGAAAAACTGTTTTTT.